This TCR beta chain was documented in a study of OX40 agonist ivuxolimab in advanced cancers. Study information: Three patients got partial responses; one had hepatocellular carcinoma and two had cutaneous melanoma. Study-level points and caveats: The CD4+ and CD8+ T cells in the blood had expanded clonally by week 6 at 0.1 to 3.0 mg/kg.

Systemic immunosuppression or autoimmune disease history was grounds to exclude patients. CDR1 and CDR2 from the germline V gene are LNHDA and SQIVND (reference sequence). V was trimmed by 4 bases and J by 8 bases, leaving 15 bases between them. The CDR3 has 14 residues. Only in-frame clones appear in the TCRdb table, and some are missing; sequencing was by immunoSEQ multiplex PCR. The table records 80,000 to 85,000 clones, 86% of them present only once. A remark on this clone: Its antigen is currently unknown.

Sample: CD4+ or CD8+ T cells sorted from blood, taken in a trial of the OX40 agonist ivuxolimab. J is TRBJ2-1 and V is TRBV19; perhaps D is TRBD1 or TRBD2 (5 bases each). This clonotype originated in an adult with an advanced solid tumor such as melanoma, head and neck, liver or kidney cancer. The CDR3 DNA follows: TGTGCCAGTAGTACTTCGGGACGGAGCGATGAGCAGTTCTTC. Amino acids: CASSTSGRSDEQFF.